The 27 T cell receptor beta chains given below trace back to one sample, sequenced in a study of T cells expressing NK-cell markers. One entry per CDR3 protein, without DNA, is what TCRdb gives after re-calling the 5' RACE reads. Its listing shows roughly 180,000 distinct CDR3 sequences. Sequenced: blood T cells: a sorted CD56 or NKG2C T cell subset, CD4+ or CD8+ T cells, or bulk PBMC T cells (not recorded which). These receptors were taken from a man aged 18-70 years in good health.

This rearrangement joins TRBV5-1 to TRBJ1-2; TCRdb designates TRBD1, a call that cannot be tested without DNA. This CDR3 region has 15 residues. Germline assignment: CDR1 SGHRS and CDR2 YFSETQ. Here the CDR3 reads CASSLMGRLYDGYTF.

This chain's CDR3 is CASSLEGTEETQYF. This chain links TRBV11-2 with TRBJ2-5; no DNA is available, so the TRBD2 call from TCRdb remains unchecked. Germline loops: CDR1 SGHAT, CDR2 FQNNGV. This CDR3 has 14 residues.

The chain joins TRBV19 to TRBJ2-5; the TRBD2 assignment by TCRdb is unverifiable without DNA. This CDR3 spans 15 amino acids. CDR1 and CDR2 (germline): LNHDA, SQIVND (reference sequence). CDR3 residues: CASSTSGGMGETQYF.

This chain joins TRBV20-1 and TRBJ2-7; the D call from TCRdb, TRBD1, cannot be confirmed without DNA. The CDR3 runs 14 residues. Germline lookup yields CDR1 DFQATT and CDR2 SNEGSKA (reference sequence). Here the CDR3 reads CSATDRDTFNEQYF.

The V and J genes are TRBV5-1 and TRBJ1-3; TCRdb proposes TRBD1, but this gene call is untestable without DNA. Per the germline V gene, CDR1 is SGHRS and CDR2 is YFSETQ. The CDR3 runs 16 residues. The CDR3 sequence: CASSSGQGATGNTIYF.

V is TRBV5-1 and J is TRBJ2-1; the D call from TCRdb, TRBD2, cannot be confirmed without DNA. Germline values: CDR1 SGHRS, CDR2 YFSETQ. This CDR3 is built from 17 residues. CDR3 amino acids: CASSLRASGGPYNEQFF.

This chain's CDR3 is CASSLADGDYVTEAFF. This rearrangement joins TRBV5-5 to TRBJ1-1. Germline lookup yields CDR1 SGHKS and CDR2 YYEKEE (reference sequence). The CDR3 is made up of 16 amino acids.

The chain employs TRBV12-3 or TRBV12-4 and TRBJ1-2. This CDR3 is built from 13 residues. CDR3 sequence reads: CASNNSPNYGYTF.

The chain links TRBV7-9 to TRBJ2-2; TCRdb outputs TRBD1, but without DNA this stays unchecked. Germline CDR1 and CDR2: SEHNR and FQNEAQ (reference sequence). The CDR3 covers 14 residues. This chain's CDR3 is CASSRDRETGELFF.

CDR3 sequence reads: CASSQVWRTTYEQYF. The gene calls are TRBV4-1 and TRBJ2-7; TCRdb lists TRBD1, though no DNA is available to test this call. Germline assignment: CDR1 MGHRA and CDR2 YSYEKL. The CDR3 is 15 amino acids.

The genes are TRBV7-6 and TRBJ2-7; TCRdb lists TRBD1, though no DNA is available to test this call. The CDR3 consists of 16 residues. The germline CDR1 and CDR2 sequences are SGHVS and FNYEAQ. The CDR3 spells CASSLVRGQGINEQYF.

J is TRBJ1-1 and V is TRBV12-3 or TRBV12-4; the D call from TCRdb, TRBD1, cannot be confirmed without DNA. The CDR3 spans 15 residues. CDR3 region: CASSLAQFLGVEAFF.

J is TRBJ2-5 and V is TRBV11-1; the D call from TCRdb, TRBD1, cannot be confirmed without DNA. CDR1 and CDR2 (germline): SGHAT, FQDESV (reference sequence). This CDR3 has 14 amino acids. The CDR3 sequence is CASGTGLLQETQYF. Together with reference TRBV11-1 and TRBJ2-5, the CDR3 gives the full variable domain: EAEVAQSPRYKITEKSQAVAFWCDPISGHATLYWYRQILGQGPELLVQFQDESVVDDSQLPKDRFSAERLKGVDSTLKIQPAELGDSAMYLCASGTGLLQETQYFGPGTRLLVL.

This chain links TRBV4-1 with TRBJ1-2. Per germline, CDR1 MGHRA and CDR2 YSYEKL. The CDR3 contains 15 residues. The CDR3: CASSPEGREVYGYTF.

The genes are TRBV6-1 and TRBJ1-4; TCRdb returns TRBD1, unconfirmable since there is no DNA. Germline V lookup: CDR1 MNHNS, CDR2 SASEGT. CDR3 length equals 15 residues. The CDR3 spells CASSGPQGPGEKLFF.

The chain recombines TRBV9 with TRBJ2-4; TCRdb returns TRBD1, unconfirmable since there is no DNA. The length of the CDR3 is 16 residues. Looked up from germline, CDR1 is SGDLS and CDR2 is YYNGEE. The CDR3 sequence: CASSKWGDLGKNIQYF.

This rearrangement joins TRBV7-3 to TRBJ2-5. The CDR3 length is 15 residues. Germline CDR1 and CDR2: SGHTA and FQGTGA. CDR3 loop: CASSLNPSSQETQYF.

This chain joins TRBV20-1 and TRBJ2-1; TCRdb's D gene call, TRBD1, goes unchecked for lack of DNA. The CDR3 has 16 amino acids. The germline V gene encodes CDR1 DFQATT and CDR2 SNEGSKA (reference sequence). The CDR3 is CSARDFLAGGDNEQFF.

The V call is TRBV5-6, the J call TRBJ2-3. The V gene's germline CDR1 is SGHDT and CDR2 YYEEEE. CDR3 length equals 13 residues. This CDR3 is CASSQRRTDTQYF.

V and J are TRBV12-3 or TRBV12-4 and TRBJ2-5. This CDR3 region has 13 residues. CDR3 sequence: CASSSSPRETQYF.

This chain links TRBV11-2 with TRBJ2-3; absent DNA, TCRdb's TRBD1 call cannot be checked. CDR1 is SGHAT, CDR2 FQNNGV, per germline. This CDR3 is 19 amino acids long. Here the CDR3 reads CASSFDRAGATYSTDTQYF.

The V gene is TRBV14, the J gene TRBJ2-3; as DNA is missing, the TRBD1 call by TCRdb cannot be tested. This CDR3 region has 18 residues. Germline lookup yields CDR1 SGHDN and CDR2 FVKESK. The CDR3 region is CASSQDRRMGRGPDTQYF.

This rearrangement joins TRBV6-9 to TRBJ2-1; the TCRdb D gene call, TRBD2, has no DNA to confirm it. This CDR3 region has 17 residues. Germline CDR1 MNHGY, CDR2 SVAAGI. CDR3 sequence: CASKNASLAGEFDEQFF.

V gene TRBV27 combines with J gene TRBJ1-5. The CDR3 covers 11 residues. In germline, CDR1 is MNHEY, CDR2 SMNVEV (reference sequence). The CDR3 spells CASTINQPQHF.

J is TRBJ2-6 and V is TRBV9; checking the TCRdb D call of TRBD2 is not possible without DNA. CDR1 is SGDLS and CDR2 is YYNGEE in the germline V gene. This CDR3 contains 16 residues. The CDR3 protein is CASSVGQSNGANVLTF. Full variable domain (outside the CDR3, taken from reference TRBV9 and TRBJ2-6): DSGVTQTPKHLITATGQRVTLRCSPRSGDLSVYWYQQSLDQGLQFLIQYYNGEERAKGNILERFSAQQFPDLHSELNLSSLELGDSALYFCASSVGQSNGANVLTFGAGSRLTVL.

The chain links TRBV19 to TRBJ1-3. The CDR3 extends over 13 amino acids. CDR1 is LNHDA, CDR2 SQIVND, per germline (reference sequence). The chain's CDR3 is CASMVGSGNTIYF.

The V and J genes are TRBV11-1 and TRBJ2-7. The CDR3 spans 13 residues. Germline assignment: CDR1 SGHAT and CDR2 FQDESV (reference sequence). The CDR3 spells CASSRSEFYEQYF.